This T cell receptor beta chain originates from a study of cytomegalovirus exposure and HLA in healthy donors. Turning to the study itself: HLA-typed donors contributed around 82 million unique TCRs, which were held in an early data release.

Study observations and caveats: Researchers left out some V segments, among them TRBV6-2 and TRBV6-3, as indistinguishable.

In the case of this clone: The antigen remains unidentified.

Trimming left V 4 bases short and J 7 bases short, with 14 bases between. The CDR3 has 15 residues. Germline CDR1 and CDR2: SEHNR and FQNEAQ (reference sequence). Primers: 60 Vbeta forward and 13 Jbeta reverse. TCRdb's table, derived via immunoSEQ multiplex PCR, lists solely in-frame clones and lacks some. Among under 200,000 clones listed, around nine tenths were seen once. This clonotype originated in a woman in her 30s in good health and CMV-seronegative. The source material was PBMCs. V is TRBV7-9 and J is TRBJ1-6, with D unresolved. CDR3: CASSSGPGMNSPLHF. The CDR3 DNA follows: TGTGCCAGCAGCTCAGGTCCGGGGATGAATTCACCCCTCCACTTT.